A single sample gave rise to the 31 T cell receptor beta chains below, sequenced in a study of blood T cell repertoires in COVID-19. Profiled with immunoSEQ multiplex PCR; TCRdb holds only in-frame clones, not every one. This table holds a few hundred thousand clones, roughly 86% found once. The sequencing input was PBMCs or T cells enriched from blood (not recorded which). The receptors originated from a woman aged 45-65 years who had been exposed to COVID-19.

The J gene is TRBJ1-2, the V gene TRBV2; weak D call: TRBD1 (5 bases). This CDR3 contains 14 residues. Germline V gives CDR1 SNHLY, CDR2 FYNNEI. The germline V and J ends were trimmed by 7 bases and 8 bases, with 20 bases remaining between them. This CDR3 is CASTPPGDREGYTF. The CDR3 DNA sequence: TGTGCCAGCACCCCCCCGGGGGACCGGGAAGGCTACACCTTC.

This clone was detected only once. V gene TRBV10-3 combines with J gene TRBJ2-7; 7 bases are shared with TRBD1. The CDR3 sequence is 12 residues long. Germline V gene sequence: CDR1 ENHRY, CDR2 SYGVKD. Trimming cost V 6 bases and J 6 bases; bases outside gene matches: 5. The CDR3 loop is CAISQGVGEQYF. CDR3 sequence (DNA): TGTGCCATCAGCCAGGGGGTGGGCGAGCAGTACTTC.

This clone was recorded only once. This rearrangement joins TRBV30 to TRBJ2-3, with 8 nucleotides matching TRBD2. The CDR3 covers 15 residues. Per germline, CDR1 GTSNPN and CDR2 SVGIG (reference sequence). J lost 7 bases, V lost 0 bases, and 9 bases had no gene match. CDR3 region: CAWSVPGAGVNTQYF. The CDR3 DNA is TGTGCCTGGAGTGTTCCCGGAGCGGGAGTCAATACGCAGTATTTT.

The V and J genes are TRBV29-1 and TRBJ2-5, with 7 bases aligning to TRBD1. The CDR3 sequence is 14 residues long. The V gene end was trimmed by 4 bases and the J gene end by 1 base; junction bases not matched to a gene: 6. Germline assignment: CDR1 SQVTM and CDR2 ANQGSEA. This CDR3 is CSVGTGAGQETQYF. The CDR3 region has the DNA TGCAGCGTTGGAACAGGGGCAGGCCAAGAGACCCAGTACTTC.

This rearrangement joins TRBV3-1 (or the pseudogene TRBV3-2) to TRBJ1-1, with TRBD1 identical over 8 bases. The CDR3 consists of 16 residues. Germline V lookup: CDR1 LGHDT, CDR2 YNNKEL (reference sequence). Trimming at V came to 6 bases and at J to 9 bases, leaving 18 bases not matched to a gene. CDR3 nucleotide sequence: TGTGCCAGCAGTAACTCTCGGGGCAGGGGGCTCTTGAAAGCTTTCTTT. Translation: CASSNSRGRGLLKAFF.

The chain uses TRBV19 and TRBJ1-5; no firm D call. There are 15 residues in the CDR3. The ends were cut back, 3 bases at V and 0 bases at J, with 9 bases in the middle. Germline V gives CDR1 LNHDA, CDR2 SQIVND (reference sequence). DNA of the CDR3: TGTGCCAGTAGTATCGTAGCAGCTAGCAATCAGCCCCAGCATTTT. Its protein product is CASSIVAASNQPQHF. Supplemented by reference TRBV19 and TRBJ1-5, the full variable domain reads DGGITQSPKYLFRKEGQNVTLSCEQNLNHDAMYWYRQDPGQGLRLIYYSQIVNDFQKGDIAEGYSVSREKKESFPLTVTSAQKNPTAFYLCASSIVAASNQPQHFGDGTRLSIL.

This chain joins TRBV7-2 and TRBJ2-2; TRBD2 aligns across 12 bases. J gave up 4 bases and V 5 bases, and 5 bases lay outside the gene matches. CDR3 length: 16 amino acids. Per the germline V gene, CDR1 is SGHTA and CDR2 is FQGNSA. The CDR3 DNA reads as TGTGCCAGCAGCCGTGAACTAGCGGGGGGCACCGGGGAGCTGTTTTTT. It specifies CASSRELAGGTGELFF.

This clone has more than one count but fewer than ten. CDR3 DNA: TGTGCCAGCAGTACCGCAGGGGGAAGTGGCGAAGCTTTCTTT. Residues: CASSTAGGSGEAFF. V gene TRBV6-5 combines with J gene TRBJ1-1; 7 positions agree with TRBD1. Germline V lookup: CDR1 MNHEY, CDR2 SVGAGI. The J segment lost 8 bases and the V segment lost 5 bases, leaving 11 bases of the junction unmatched. The length of the CDR3 is 14 residues.

The rearrangement links TRBV5-1 to TRBJ1-3; the D gene is possibly TRBD1 (5 bases). There are 15 residues in the CDR3. V lost 0 bases to trimming and J lost 0 bases, with 7 bases between them. Germline lookup yields CDR1 SGHRS and CDR2 YFSETQ. The CDR3 bases are TGCGCCAGCAGCTTGGGGACATACTCTGGAAACACCATATATTTT. Translated: CASSLGTYSGNTIYF.

This chain uses TRBV5-4 with TRBJ1-2; 8 nucleotides line up with TRBD1. The V gene's germline CDR1 is SGHNT and CDR2 YYREEE (reference sequence). V lost 3 bases, J lost 3 bases, and 10 bases stayed unmatched. The CDR3 has 16 amino acids. CDR3 in DNA: TGTGCCAGCAGCTGGACCCTACAGGGGGTTTACTATGGCTACACCTTC. Translation: CASSWTLQGVYYGYTF.

V gene TRBV4-1 combines with J gene TRBJ1-1; D is unresolved. This CDR3 is 14 amino acids long. CDR1 is MGHRA, CDR2 YSYEKL, per germline. With 3 bases removed from V and 1 base from J, the gap between germline ends came to 9 bases. The CDR3 spells CASSQLYRNTEAFF. DNA of the CDR3: TGCGCCAGCAGCCAGTTGTACAGGAACACTGAAGCTTTCTTT.

J is TRBJ1-2 and V is TRBV28; 8 bases line up with TRBD1. Germline-derived CDR1 and CDR2 are MDHEN and SYDVKM. V was pared by 6 bases and J by 8 bases, with 8 bases of the junction left unmatched. There are 13 residues in the CDR3. CDR3 protein: CASRPGGADGYTF. Written as DNA, the CDR3 is TGTGCCAGCAGACCAGGGGGCGCTGACGGCTACACCTTC.

The rearrangement uses TRBV7-9 and TRBJ1-5, with D uncertain. V was pared by 0 bases and J by 2 bases, with 11 bases between. The CDR3 is 16 amino acids. Germline V gives CDR1 SEHNR, CDR2 FQNEAQ (reference sequence). The DNA for the CDR3 is TGTGCCAGCAGCTTAGCTGGCCAGGAGGGCAATCAGCCCCAGCATTTT. Protein sequence: CASSLAGQEGNQPQHF.

The rearrangement links TRBV4-2 to TRBJ2-7; D uncertain. Germline CDR1 and CDR2: LGHNA and YNFKEQ. V was cut by 1 base and J by 2 bases, with 12 bases left in between. The CDR3 length is 15 residues. CDR3 nucleotides: TGTGCCAGCAGCCAAGTGGATGGAGTACCCTACGAGCAGTACTTC. Protein sequence: CASSQVDGVPYEQYF.

This clone was seen more than once but under ten times. V gene TRBV25-1 combines with J gene TRBJ2-6; weak D call: TRBD1 (6 bases). This CDR3 contains 15 residues. V dropped 4 bases and J dropped 6 bases, with 13 bases sitting between them. Germline V gene sequence: CDR1 MGHDK, CDR2 SYGVNS. The CDR3 spells CASSVTGLSANVLTF. In nucleotides, the CDR3 is TGTGCCAGCAGTGTGACAGGCCTATCGGCCAACGTCCTGACTTTC.

This clone was picked up one time. The gene calls are TRBV11-1 and TRBJ2-6; D not certain. CDR3 length: 16 residues. Germline loops: CDR1 SGHAT, CDR2 FQDESV (reference sequence). Trimming shortened V by 5 bases and J by 0 bases, and 11 bases separated the two germline ends. The CDR3 sequence: CASSPNGVSGANVLTF. CDR3 nucleotide sequence: TGTGCCAGCAGCCCCAACGGAGTCTCTGGGGCCAACGTCCTGACTTTC.

V usage is TRBV9 and J usage is TRBJ2-2; weak D call: TRBD1 (7 bases). Germline values: CDR1 SGDLS, CDR2 YYNGEE. The V and J ends lost 3 bases and 4 bases respectively, with 13 bases between them. The CDR3 consists of 15 residues. The CDR3 DNA follows: TGTGCCAGCAGCGCAGGGGGGTTTAGCACCGGGGAGCTGTTTTTT. Translating it yields CASSAGGFSTGELFF.

The chain employs TRBV27 and TRBJ1-1; D remains ambiguous. V gave up 6 bases and J gave up 0 bases, with 14 bases separating them. Germline CDR1 MNHEY, CDR2 SMNVEV (reference sequence). CDR3 length equals 15 residues. Here the CDR3 reads CASSQYRYMNTEAFF. In DNA form, the CDR3 reads TGTGCCAGCAGCCAGTACAGATATATGAACACTGAAGCTTTCTTT.

This clone has just a few counts. This chain uses TRBV5-4 with TRBJ2-7; D ambiguous. The germline V gene encodes CDR1 SGHNT and CDR2 YYREEE (reference sequence). Trimming cost V 6 bases and J 0 bases, with 16 bases left between them. This CDR3 region has 15 residues. The DNA of the CDR3 is TGTGCCAGCAACCGCACAAGGCGGAGCTCCTACGAGCAGTACTTC. This translates into CASNRTRRSSYEQYF. Combining the CDR3 with reference TRBV5-4 and TRBJ2-7 gives the whole variable domain ETGVTQSPTHLIKTRGQQVTLRCSSQSGHNTVSWYQQALGQGPQFIFQYYREEENGRGNFPPRFSGLQFPNYSSELNVNALELDDSALYLCASNRTRRSSYEQYFGPGTRLTVT.

This clone was recorded only once. The same CDR3 is also encoded by other DNA sequences in this sample. V and J are TRBV18 and TRBJ2-7; 8 positions agree with TRBD1. The V segment lost 3 bases and the J segment 0 bases; nucleotides outside the gene matches: 4. The CDR3 runs 15 residues. Germline V lookup: CDR1 KGHSH, CDR2 LQKENI. The CDR3 nucleotides read TGTGCCAGCTCACCGGGGACAGGAGGCTCCTACGAGCAGTACTTC. Translating gives CASSPGTGGSYEQYF.

This rearrangement joins TRBV6-5 to TRBJ2-7; 7 bases are a match to TRBD1. With V trimmed by 0 bases and J by 3 bases, 2 bases remained unmatched. CDR3 size: 14 residues. Germline V gene lookup returns CDR1 MNHEY and CDR2 SVGAGI. CDR3 sequence: CASSYSTGHYEQYF. The CDR3 DNA reads TGTGCCAGCAGTTACTCGACAGGGCACTACGAGCAGTACTTC.

The chain couples TRBV20-1 to TRBJ2-2, with a possible D match to TRBD2 (6 bases). With 3 bases removed from V and 6 bases from J, the gap between germline ends came to 17 bases. From germline, CDR1 is DFQATT and CDR2 SNEGSKA (reference sequence). The CDR3 has 15 residues. The CDR3 region is CSASRLVGLAGELFF. The CDR3 bases are TGCAGTGCTAGTAGACTAGTCGGTCTCGCCGGGGAGCTGTTTTTT.

The rearrangement links TRBV10-3 to TRBJ1-2; 9 bases align to TRBD1. Looked up from germline, CDR1 is ENHRY and CDR2 is SYGVKD. J lost 4 bases, V lost 1 base, and 1 base had no gene match. This CDR3 comprises 14 residues. The CDR3 sequence is CAISEWGQGYGYTF. The CDR3 nucleotides read TGTGCCATCAGTGAGTGGGGACAGGGCTATGGCTACACCTTC.

As concerns this clone: Other DNA sequences in the same sample also yield this CDR3. The CDR3 is CASSQDPGQGSYEQYF. The CDR3 bases are TGCGCCAGCAGCCAAGATCCGGGACAGGGCTCCTACGAGCAGTACTTC. This rearrangement joins TRBV4-1 to TRBJ2-7; 9 bases are shared with TRBD1. J lost 0 bases, V lost 0 bases, and 3 bases had no gene match. Germline assignment: CDR1 MGHRA and CDR2 YSYEKL. This CDR3 spans 16 amino acids.

The CDR3 region has the DNA TGTGCCAGCAGCGTGGGACAGCCTAATAGCAATCAGCCCCAGCATTTT. Amino acids: CASSVGQPNSNQPQHF. The rearrangement joins TRBV3-1 (or the pseudogene TRBV3-2) to TRBJ1-5, with 7 bases aligning to TRBD1. Germline V gene data show CDR1 as LGHDT and CDR2 as YNNKEL (reference sequence). This CDR3 is 16 amino acids long. V trimming: 5 bases; J trimming: 0 bases; junction bases outside the gene matches: 7.

Only one count was recorded for this clone. This sequence joins TRBV27 and TRBJ2-2, with 8 bases aligning to TRBD1. The ends lost 0 bases at V and 6 bases at J; junction bases unmatched: 6. The CDR3 contains 16 residues. CDR1 and CDR2 from the germline V gene are MNHEY and SMNVEV (reference sequence). The CDR3 loop is CASSLSSQGAAGELFF. In DNA form, the CDR3 reads TGTGCCAGCAGTTTATCGAGCCAGGGGGCAGCCGGGGAGCTGTTTTTT.

The gene calls are TRBV4-1 and TRBJ1-2, with 8 bases matching TRBD1. Losses at the gene ends were 1 base for V and 4 bases for J; bases not matched to a gene: 8. CDR1 is MGHRA and CDR2 is YSYEKL in the germline V gene. CDR3 length: 16 amino acids. CDR3 in amino acids: CASSQVVLDRVYGYTF. The CDR3 coding sequence is TGCGCCAGCAGCCAAGTAGTTCTGGACAGGGTCTATGGCTACACCTTC.

The chain carries TRBV15 and TRBJ1-3; D is unclear. The CDR3 has 17 residues. V shed 1 base and J shed 0 bases, with 13 bases lying between them. The germline V gene encodes CDR1 LNHNV and CDR2 YYDKDF (reference sequence). CDR3 in amino acids: CATSRGWAGSSGNTIYF. The CDR3 coding sequence is TGTGCCACCAGCAGAGGTTGGGCTGGAAGCTCTGGAAACACCATATATTTT.

This clone has only one observation. V and J are TRBV3-1 (or the pseudogene TRBV3-2) and TRBJ2-5; a weak D match, TRBD2 (6 bases). V shed 3 bases and J shed 7 bases, with 18 bases lying between them. CDR1 is LGHDT, CDR2 YNNKEL, per germline (reference sequence). The CDR3 spans 15 residues. The CDR3 DNA reads TGTGCCAGCAGCCACTATACCGGGGGAGAGGGGACCCAGTACTTC. It codes for CASSHYTGGEGTQYF.

The V gene is TRBV5-1, the J gene TRBJ2-4; TRBD1 matches at 7 bases. Germline loops: CDR1 SGHRS, CDR2 YFSETQ. With 1 base clipped from V and 7 bases from J, the junction kept 11 bases outside the gene matches. The CDR3 extends over 16 amino acids. The DNA of the CDR3 is TGCGCCAGCAGCTTGTTTGCAGGACAGGTAGTTAACATTCAGTACTTC. Its translation is CASSLFAGQVVNIQYF.

This chain uses TRBV2 with TRBJ1-2, with D maybe TRBD1 (6 bases). V lost 1 base and J lost 1, with 7 bases in between. The CDR3 is 14 amino acids. CDR1 and CDR2 from the germline V gene are SNHLY and FYNNEI. The CDR3 protein is CASSEGTVNYGYTF. The DNA of the CDR3 is TGTGCCAGCAGTGAAGGGACAGTTAACTATGGCTACACCTTC.